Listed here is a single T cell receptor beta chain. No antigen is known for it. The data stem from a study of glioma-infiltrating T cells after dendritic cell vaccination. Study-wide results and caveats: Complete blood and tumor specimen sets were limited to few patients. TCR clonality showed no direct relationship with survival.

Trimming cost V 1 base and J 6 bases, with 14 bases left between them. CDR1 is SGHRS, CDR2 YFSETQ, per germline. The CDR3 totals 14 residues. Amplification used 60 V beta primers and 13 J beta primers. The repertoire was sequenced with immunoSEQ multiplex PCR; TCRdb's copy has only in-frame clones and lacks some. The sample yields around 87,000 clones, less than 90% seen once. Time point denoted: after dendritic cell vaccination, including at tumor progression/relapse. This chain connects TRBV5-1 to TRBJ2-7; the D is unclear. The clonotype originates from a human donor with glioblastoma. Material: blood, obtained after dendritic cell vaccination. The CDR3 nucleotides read TGCGCCAGCAGCTTGCCATCCGGTGCCCTCGAGCAGTACTTC. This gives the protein CASSLPSGALEQYF.